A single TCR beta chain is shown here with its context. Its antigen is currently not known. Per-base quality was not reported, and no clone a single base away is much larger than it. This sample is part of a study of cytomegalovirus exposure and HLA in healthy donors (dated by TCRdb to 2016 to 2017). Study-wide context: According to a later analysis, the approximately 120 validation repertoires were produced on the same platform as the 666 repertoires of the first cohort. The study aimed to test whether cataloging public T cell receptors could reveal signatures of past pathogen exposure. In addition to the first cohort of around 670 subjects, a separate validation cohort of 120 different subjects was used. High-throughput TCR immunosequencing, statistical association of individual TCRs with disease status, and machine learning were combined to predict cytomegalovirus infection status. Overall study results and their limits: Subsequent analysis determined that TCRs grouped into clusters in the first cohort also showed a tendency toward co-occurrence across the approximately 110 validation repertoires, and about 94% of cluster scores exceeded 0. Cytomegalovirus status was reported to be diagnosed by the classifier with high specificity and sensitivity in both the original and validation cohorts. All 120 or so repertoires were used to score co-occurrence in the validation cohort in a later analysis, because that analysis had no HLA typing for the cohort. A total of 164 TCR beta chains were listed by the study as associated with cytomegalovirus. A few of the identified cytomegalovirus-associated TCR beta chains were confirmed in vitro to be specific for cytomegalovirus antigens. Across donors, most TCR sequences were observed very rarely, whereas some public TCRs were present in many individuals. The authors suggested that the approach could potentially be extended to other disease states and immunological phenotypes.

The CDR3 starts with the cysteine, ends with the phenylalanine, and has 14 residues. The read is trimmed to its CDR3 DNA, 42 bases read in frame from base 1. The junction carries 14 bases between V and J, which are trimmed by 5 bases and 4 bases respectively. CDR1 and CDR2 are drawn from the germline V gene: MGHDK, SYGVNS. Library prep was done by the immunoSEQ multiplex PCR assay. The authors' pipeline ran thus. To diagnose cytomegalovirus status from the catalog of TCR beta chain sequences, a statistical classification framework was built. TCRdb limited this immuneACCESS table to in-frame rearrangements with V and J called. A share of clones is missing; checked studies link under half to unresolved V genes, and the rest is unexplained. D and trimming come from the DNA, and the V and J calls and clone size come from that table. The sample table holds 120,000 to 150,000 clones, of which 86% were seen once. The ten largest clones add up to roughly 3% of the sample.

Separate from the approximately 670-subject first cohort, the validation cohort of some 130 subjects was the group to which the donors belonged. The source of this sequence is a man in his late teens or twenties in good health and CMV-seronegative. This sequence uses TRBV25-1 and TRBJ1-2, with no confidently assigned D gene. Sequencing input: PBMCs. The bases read TGTGCCAGCAGTTTGCCCGGGATCACCTATGGCTACACCTTC. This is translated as CASSLPGITYGYTF.